The clone carrying this T cell receptor (beta chain) was recorded many times. TCR beta CDR3 sequences were amplified from RNA transcripts. First-round RT-PCR targeting the TCR CDR3 was performed with the HTBI primer set. TCRdb recomputed calls from the multiplex PCR reads with MiXCR, one row per CDR3 protein. The sample includes about 460,000 distinct CDR3 sequences, around a fifth of them seen just once. Per the germline V gene, CDR1 is MDHEN and CDR2 is SYDVKM. The CDR3 has 15 amino acids. Germline trimming cut 7 bases from V and 8 bases from J; bases unmatched to any gene: 11. Out of more than 8 ml of fresh peripheral blood came the PBMCs. The sample is drawn from a study of T cells in Graves' hyperthyroidism and ophthalmopathy.

The gene calls are TRBV28 and TRBJ1-6; TRBD1 matches 7 bases. The receptor comes from a woman aged 70-85 years with Graves' ophthalmopathy. Sequenced: blood. The CDR3 here is CASTSLDRAYSPLHF. The CDR3 DNA reads as TGTGCCAGCACATCCCTCGACAGGGCGTATTCACCCCTCCACTTT.